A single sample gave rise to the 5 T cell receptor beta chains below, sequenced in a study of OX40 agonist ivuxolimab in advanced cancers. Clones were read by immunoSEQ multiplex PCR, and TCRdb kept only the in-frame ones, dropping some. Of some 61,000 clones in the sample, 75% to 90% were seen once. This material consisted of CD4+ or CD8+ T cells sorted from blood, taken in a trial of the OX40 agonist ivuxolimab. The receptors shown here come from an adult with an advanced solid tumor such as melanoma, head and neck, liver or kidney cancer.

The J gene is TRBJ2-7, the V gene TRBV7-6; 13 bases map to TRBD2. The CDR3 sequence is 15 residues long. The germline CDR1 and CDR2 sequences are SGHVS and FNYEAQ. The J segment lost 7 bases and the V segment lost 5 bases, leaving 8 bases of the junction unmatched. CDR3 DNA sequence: TGTGCCAGCAGCCGCACTAGCGGGGGGGCTGGGGAGCAGTACTTC. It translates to CASSRTSGGAGEQYF.

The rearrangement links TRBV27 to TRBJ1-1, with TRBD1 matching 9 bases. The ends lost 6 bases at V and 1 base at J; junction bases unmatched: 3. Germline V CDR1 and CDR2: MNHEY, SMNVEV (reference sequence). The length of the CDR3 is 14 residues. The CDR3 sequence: CASSWDRANTEAFF. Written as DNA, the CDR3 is TGTGCCAGCAGCTGGGACAGGGCGAACACTGAAGCTTTCTTT.

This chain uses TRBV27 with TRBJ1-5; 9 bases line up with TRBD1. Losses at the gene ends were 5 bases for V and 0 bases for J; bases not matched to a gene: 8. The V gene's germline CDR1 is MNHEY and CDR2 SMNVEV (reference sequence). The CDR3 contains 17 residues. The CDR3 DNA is TGTGCCAGCAGTGCCTCCGGGACAGGGAATAGCAATCAGCCCCAGCATTTT. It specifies CASSASGTGNSNQPQHF.

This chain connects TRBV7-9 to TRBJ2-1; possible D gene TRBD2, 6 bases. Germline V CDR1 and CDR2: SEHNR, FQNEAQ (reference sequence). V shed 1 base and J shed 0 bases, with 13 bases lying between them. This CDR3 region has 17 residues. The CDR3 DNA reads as TGTGCCAGCAGCTTAGTGGGGGGACGCCCCTCCTACAATGAGCAGTTCTTC. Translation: CASSLVGGRPSYNEQFF.

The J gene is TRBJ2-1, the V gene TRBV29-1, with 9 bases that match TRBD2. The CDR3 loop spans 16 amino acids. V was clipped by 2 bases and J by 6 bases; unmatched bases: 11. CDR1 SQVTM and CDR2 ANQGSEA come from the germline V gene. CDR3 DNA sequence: TGCAGCGTTGAAAGGGTAGCGGGAGAGTCCACCAATGAGCAGTTCTTC. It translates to CSVERVAGESTNEQFF.